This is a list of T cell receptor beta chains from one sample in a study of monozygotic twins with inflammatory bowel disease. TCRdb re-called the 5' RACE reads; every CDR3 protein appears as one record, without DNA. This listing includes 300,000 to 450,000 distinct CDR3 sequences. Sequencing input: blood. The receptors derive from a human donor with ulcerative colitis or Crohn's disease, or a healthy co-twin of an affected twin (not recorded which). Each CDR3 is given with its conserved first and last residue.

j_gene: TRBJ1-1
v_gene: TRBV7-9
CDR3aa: CASSLEGAEAFF

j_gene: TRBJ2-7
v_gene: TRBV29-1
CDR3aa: CSVHLGGRIPPEQYF

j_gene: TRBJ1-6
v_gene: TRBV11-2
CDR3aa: CASRVQVYNSPLHF

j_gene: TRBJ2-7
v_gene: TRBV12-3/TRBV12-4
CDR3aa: CASSTSLTPGEQYF

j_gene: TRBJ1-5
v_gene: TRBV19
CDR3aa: CASSTDRGSNQPQHF

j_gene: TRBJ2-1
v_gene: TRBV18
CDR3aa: CASSPAGTGPYNEQFF

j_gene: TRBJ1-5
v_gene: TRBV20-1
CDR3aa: CSAGWTGGNQPQHF

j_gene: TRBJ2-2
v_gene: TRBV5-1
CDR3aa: CASSPPGRGFTGELFF

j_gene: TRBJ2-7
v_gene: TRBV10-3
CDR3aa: CAIGSRQEQYF

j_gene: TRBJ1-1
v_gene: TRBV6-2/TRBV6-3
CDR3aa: CASSKHRAPNTEAFF

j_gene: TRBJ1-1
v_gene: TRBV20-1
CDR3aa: CSVGGRRGDTEAFF

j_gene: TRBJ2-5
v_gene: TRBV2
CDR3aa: CASRRQGVLQQETQYF